These 17 T cell receptor beta chains came from one sample sequenced in a study of cytomegalovirus exposure and HLA in healthy donors. Sequencing used immunoSEQ multiplex PCR; TCRdb keeps in-frame clones, though not all of them. The data show some 210,000 clones, with around four fifths seen just once and 4.5% to 7% held by the top ten. Input material: PBMCs. The receptors were sampled from a woman aged 18-30 years in good health and CMV-seronegative.

In DNA, the CDR3 is TGTGCCACCCTATGGGACAGGAATGAAAAACTGTTTTTT. Translating it yields CATLWDRNEKLFF. The chain is built from TRBV6-1 and TRBJ1-4; the match to TRBD1 covers 8 bases. The trim removed 10 bases at V and 5 bases at J, leaving 6 bases unmatched. CDR1 is MNHNS, CDR2 SASEGT, per germline. There are 13 residues in the CDR3.

The chain links TRBV29-1 to TRBJ1-1; a possible D gene is TRBD1 (6 bases). V was trimmed by 7 bases and J by 0 bases, leaving 12 bases between them. The CDR3 contains 13 residues. CDR1 is SQVTM and CDR2 is ANQGSEA in the germline V gene. The CDR3 nucleotides are TGCAGCGCCGGACAGCACCTGAACACTGAAGCTTTCTTT. It translates to CSAGQHLNTEAFF.

This chain uses TRBV20-1 with TRBJ2-1; D possibly corresponds to TRBD2 (5 bases). The CDR3 loop spans 11 amino acids. The V end lost 6 bases, the J end lost 6 bases, and 9 bases lay between the germline ends. Germline V gene lookup returns CDR1 DFQATT and CDR2 SNEGSKA (reference sequence). DNA of the CDR3: TGCAGTGCAACTACTAGCAATGAGCAGTTCTTC. Amino acids: CSATTSNEQFF.

The chain uses TRBV4-2 and TRBJ2-2, with D perhaps TRBD1 (5 bases). CDR3 length: 15 amino acids. Germline V gives CDR1 LGHNA, CDR2 YNFKEQ. Trimming shortened V by 4 bases and J by 1 base, and 10 bases separated the two germline ends. The DNA of the CDR3 is TGTGCCAGCAGCCTTGAGCAGGGGAACACCGGGGAGCTGTTTTTT. Its translation is CASSLEQGNTGELFF.

The rearrangement uses TRBV27 and TRBJ2-4, with D hard to call. CDR1 MNHEY and CDR2 SMNVEV come from the germline V gene (reference sequence). V was cut by 2 bases and J by 1 base, with 6 bases left in between. This CDR3 comprises 14 residues. CDR3 in amino acids: CASSLTRAKNIQYF. CDR3 DNA: TGTGCCAGCAGTTTAACCAGGGCCAAAAACATTCAGTACTTC.

The V call is TRBV11-1, the J call TRBJ1-1, with a weak D call TRBD1 (6 bases). The CDR3 runs to 14 residues. Germline V gene sequence: CDR1 SGHAT, CDR2 FQDESV (reference sequence). The V gene lost 5 bases and the J gene lost 2 bases, with 12 bases spanning the gap. This CDR3 is CASSTRTDNTEAFF. As DNA, the CDR3 is TGTGCCAGCAGCACCCGGACAGATAACACTGAAGCTTTCTTT.

This clone was seen a single time. The chain employs TRBV6-5 and TRBJ2-1; D might be TRBD1 (6 bases). Germline lookup yields CDR1 MNHEY and CDR2 SVGAGI. The CDR3 totals 15 residues. With 0 bases removed from V and 1 base from J, the gap between germline ends came to 7 bases. CDR3 residues: CASSYSQGSYNEQFF. For the CDR3, the DNA is TGTGCCAGCAGTTACTCACAGGGTTCCTACAATGAGCAGTTCTTC.

The DNA for the CDR3 is TGTGCCAGCAGCCAAGGCGGGCCCTCCTACAATGAGCAGTTCTTC. Its translation: CASSQGGPSYNEQFF. This chain uses TRBV14 with TRBJ2-1; tentatively, D is TRBD2 (5 bases). This CDR3 is 15 amino acids long. Trimming removed 1 base at V and 0 bases at J, with 7 bases between. Looked up from germline, CDR1 is SGHDN and CDR2 is FVKESK.

This sequence joins TRBV27 and TRBJ2-1, with D unresolved. V was pared by 5 bases and J by 8 bases, with 19 bases between. Germline CDR1 MNHEY, CDR2 SMNVEV (reference sequence). This CDR3 spans 15 amino acids. DNA of the CDR3: TGTGCCAGCAGTCTGTTCATAAAAAAGGCTCATGAGCAGTTCTTC. Amino acids: CASSLFIKKAHEQFF.

The CDR3 sequence is CASSLFQGATEAFF. The CDR3 coding sequence is TGTGCCAGCAGTTTATTTCAGGGGGCCACTGAAGCTTTCTTT. V usage is TRBV28 and J usage is TRBJ1-1; 8 nucleotides match TRBD1. Germline V gene lookup returns CDR1 MDHEN and CDR2 SYDVKM. This CDR3 is built from 14 residues. The V and J ends lost 1 base and 4 bases, in that order; junction bases with no gene match: 2.

The rearrangement links TRBV5-6 to TRBJ1-2; D uncertain. Germline V gives CDR1 SGHDT, CDR2 YYEEEE. CDR3 size: 12 residues. The germline V and J ends were trimmed by 1 base and 4 bases, with 5 bases remaining between them. DNA for the CDR3: TGTGCCAGCAGCTTGAGTCGCTATGGCTACACCTTC. Translated, it gives CASSLSRYGYTF.

CDR3 amino acids: CASSQDRANYGYTF. Written as DNA, the CDR3 is TGTGCCAGCTCCCAAGACAGGGCTAACTATGGCTACACCTTC. This chain uses TRBV18 with TRBJ1-2; TRBD1 aligns across 7 bases. The CDR3 has 14 amino acids. In germline, CDR1 is KGHSH, CDR2 LQKENI. The V and J ends lost 6 bases and 0 bases, in that order; junction bases with no gene match: 4.

The chain combines TRBV9 with TRBJ1-2; no reliable D call. Germline V gene sequence: CDR1 SGDLS, CDR2 YYNGEE. This CDR3 spans 14 amino acids. With 0 bases removed from V and 4 bases from J, the gap between germline ends came to 10 bases. CDR3 bases: TGTGCCAGCAGCGTAGGGGAGACCCGCTATGGCTACACCTTC. It is translated as CASSVGETRYGYTF.

The chain is built from TRBV19 and TRBJ2-3, with D perhaps matching TRBD1 (6 bases). The germline CDR1 and CDR2 sequences are LNHDA and SQIVND (reference sequence). The length of the CDR3 is 14 residues. Between the trimmed V and J ends, which lost 8 bases and 3 bases, there was a span of 15 bases. The CDR3 DNA reads as TGTGCCAGTTCGAAGGACAGATGGACAGATACGCAGTATTTT. This sequence encodes CASSKDRWTDTQYF. Drawing the rest from reference TRBV19 and TRBJ2-3, the complete variable domain is DGGITQSPKYLFRKEGQNVTLSCEQNLNHDAMYWYRQDPGQGLRLIYYSQIVNDFQKGDIAEGYSVSREKKESFPLTVTSAQKNPTAFYLCASSKDRWTDTQYFGPGTRLTVL.

The rearrangement uses TRBV18 and TRBJ2-2, with a possible D match to TRBD1 (6 bases). With 6 bases removed from V and 2 bases from J, the gap between germline ends came to 13 bases. From germline, CDR1 is KGHSH and CDR2 LQKENI. This CDR3 spans 15 amino acids. Written as DNA, the CDR3 is TGTGCCAGCTCTCACCGGGACACTAACACCGGGGAGCTGTTTTTT. Translated, it gives CASSHRDTNTGELFF.

The chain links TRBV30 to TRBJ1-3, with 8 bases fitting TRBD1. The CDR3 has 14 residues. With 3 bases clipped from V and 4 bases from J, the junction kept 5 bases outside the gene matches. The germline V gene encodes CDR1 GTSNPN and CDR2 SVGIG (reference sequence). The CDR3 protein is CAWRQGASGNTIYF. The CDR3, as DNA: TGTGCCTGGAGGCAGGGGGCCTCGGGAAACACCATATATTTT. The full variable domain, its missing parts supplied by reference TRBV30 and TRBJ1-3, is SQTIHQWPATLVQPVGSPLSLECTVEGTSNPNLYWYRQAAGRGLQLLFYSVGIGQISSEVPQNLSASRPQDRQFILSSKKLLLSDSGFYLCAWRQGASGNTIYFGEGSWLTVV.

The rearrangement links TRBV15 to TRBJ2-3; D is undetermined. CDR3 length: 14 residues. V was clipped by 4 bases and J by 6 bases, with 14 bases between them. Looked up from germline, CDR1 is LNHNV and CDR2 is YYDKDF (reference sequence). DNA for the CDR3: TGTGCCACCAGCATGGAACGGACGACGGATACGCAGTATTTT. Protein: CATSMERTTDTQYF.